The rows below give T cell receptor beta chains drawn from one sample of a study of cytomegalovirus exposure and HLA in healthy donors. This table comes from immunoSEQ multiplex PCR, and its TCRdb copy is limited to in-frame clones, with some not included. The sample shows some 180,000 clones, about 79% of them seen only once. Sample: PBMCs. Receptor source: a man between 18 and 35 years old in good health and CMV-seronegative. CDR3s include the opening cysteine and the closing phenylalanine or tryptophan. D genes are given only for firm matches. Clone size is not always given. Where it is, it says once, few, many or a class for expanded clones.

>TRBJ2-1|TRBD2|TRBV30|-
CAWSAFGLGGGSYNEQFF
TGTGCCTGGAGTGCTTTTGGTCTGGGCGGGGGTTCCTACAATGAGCAGTTCTTC
>TRBJ1-4|-|TRBV30|-
CAWSPGKTNEKLFF
TGTGCCTGGAGCCCAGGGAAAACTAATGAAAAACTGTTTTTT
>TRBJ1-5|TRBD1|TRBV19|-
CASREARPGGYQPQHF
TGTGCCAGTAGGGAGGCCCGACCAGGGGGATATCAGCCCCAGCATTTT
>TRBJ1-2|-|TRBV19|-
CASSTPGGNWGYTF
TGTGCCAGTAGTACCCCGGGAGGGAACTGGGGCTACACCTTC
>TRBJ1-1|TRBD1|TRBV2|-
CASTLSGTVNEAFF
TGTGCCAGCACCTTGTCCGGGACAGTAAATGAAGCTTTCTTT
>TRBJ1-6|-|TRBV30|-
CAWTGRLHSPLHF
TGTGCCTGGACAGGGCGGCTTCATTCACCCCTCCACTTT
>TRBJ2-5|-|TRBV30|-
CAWSRGETQYF
TGTGCCTGGAGTAGGGGGGAGACCCAGTACTTC
>TRBJ2-7|-|TRBV5-1|-
CASSLGSAGTFEQYF
TGCGCCAGCAGCTTGGGGTCGGCGGGCACCTTCGAGCAGTACTTC
>TRBJ1-2|-|TRBV6-1|-
CASSEVARVWYGYTF
TGTGCCAGCAGTGAGGTTGCCAGGGTATGGTATGGCTACACCTTC
>TRBJ2-7|-|TRBV27|-
CASSFPGLQRAEQYF
TGTGCCAGCAGTTTCCCGGGACTTCAACGAGCCGAGCAGTACTTC
>TRBJ1-5|-|TRBV6-1|-
CASGPGGAQPQHF
TGTGCCAGCGGACCCGGGGGGGCTCAGCCCCAGCATTTT
>TRBJ2-3|TRBD1|TRBV19|few
CASSIRQGRTDTQYF
TGTGCCAGTAGTATTAGACAGGGGCGCACAGATACGCAGTATTTT
>TRBJ2-7|TRBD1|TRBV27|-
CASSLSGLARQGPYEQYF
TGTGCCAGCAGTTTATCGGGCCTTGCGAGACAGGGACCCTACGAGCAGTACTTC
>TRBJ2-5|TRBD2|TRBV5-1|-
CASSFVAGAQETQYF
TGCGCCAGCAGCTTTGTGGCGGGAGCCCAAGAGACCCAGTACTTC
>TRBJ1-3|-|TRBV7-6|few
CASSLGPTTPTGNTIYF
TGTGCCAGCAGCTTAGGACCAACTACCCCTACTGGAAACACCATATATTTT
>TRBJ2-1|-|TRBV20-1|few
CSAKPGLEQFF
TGCAGTGCTAAACCCGGTCTTGAGCAGTTCTTC
>TRBJ1-1|-|TRBV7-9|once
CSSSYRDTEAFF
TGTTCCAGCAGCTACAGGGACACTGAAGCTTTCTTT
>TRBJ2-7|TRBD1|TRBV9|few
CASSFRDSWYEQYF
TGTGCCAGCAGCTTCCGGGACAGTTGGTACGAGCAGTACTTC
>TRBJ1-2|TRBD1|TRBV6-1|-
CASSVDRVSDGYTF
TGTGCCAGCAGTGTTGACAGGGTATCCGATGGCTACACCTTC
>TRBJ1-6|-|TRBV6-5|-
CATRRNGESPLHF
TGTGCCACCCGGAGGAACGGGGAATCACCCCTCCACTTT